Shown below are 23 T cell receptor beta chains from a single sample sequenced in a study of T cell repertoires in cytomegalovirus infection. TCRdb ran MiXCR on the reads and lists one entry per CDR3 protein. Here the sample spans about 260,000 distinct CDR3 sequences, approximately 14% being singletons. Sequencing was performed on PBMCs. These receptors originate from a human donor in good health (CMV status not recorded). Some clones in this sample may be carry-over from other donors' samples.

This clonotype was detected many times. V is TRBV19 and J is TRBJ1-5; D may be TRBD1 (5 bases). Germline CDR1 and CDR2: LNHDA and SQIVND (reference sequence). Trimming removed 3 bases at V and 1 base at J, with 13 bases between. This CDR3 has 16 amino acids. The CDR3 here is CASSIAGGASNQPQHF. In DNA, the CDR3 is TGTGCCAGTAGTATCGCGGGCGGGGCCAGCAATCAGCCCCAGCATTTT.

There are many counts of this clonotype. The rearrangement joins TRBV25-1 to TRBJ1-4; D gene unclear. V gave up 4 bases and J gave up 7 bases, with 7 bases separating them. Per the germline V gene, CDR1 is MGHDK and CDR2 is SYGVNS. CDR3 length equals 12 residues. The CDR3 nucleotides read TGTGCCAGCAGTGTTTATGGTGAAAAACTGTTTTTT. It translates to CASSVYGEKLFF.

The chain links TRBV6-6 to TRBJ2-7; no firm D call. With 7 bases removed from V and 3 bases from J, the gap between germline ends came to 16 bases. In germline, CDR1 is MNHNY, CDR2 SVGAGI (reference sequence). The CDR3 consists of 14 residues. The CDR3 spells CASTPSPLYYEQYF. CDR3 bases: TGTGCCAGCACCCCGTCCCCGCTATACTACGAGCAGTACTTC.

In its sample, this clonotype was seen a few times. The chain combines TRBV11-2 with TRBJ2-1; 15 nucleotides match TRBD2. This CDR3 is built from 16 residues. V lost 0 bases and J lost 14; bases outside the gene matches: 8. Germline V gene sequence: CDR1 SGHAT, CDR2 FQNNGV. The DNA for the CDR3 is TGTGCCAGCAGCTTAGATGGACTAGCGGGGGGGGATCGCGAGTTCTTC. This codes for CASSLDGLAGGDREFF.

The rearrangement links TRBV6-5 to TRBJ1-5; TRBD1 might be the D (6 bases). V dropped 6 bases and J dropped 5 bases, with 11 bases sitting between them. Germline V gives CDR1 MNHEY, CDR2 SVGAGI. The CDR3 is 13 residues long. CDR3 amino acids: CASSRGGDQPQHF. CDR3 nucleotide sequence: TGTGCCAGCAGCAGGGGTGGGGATCAGCCCCAGCATTTT.

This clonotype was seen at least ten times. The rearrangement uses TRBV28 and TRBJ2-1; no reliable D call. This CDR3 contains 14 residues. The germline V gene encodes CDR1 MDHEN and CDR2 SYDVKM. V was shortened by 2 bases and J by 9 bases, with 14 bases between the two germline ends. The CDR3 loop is CASSLRPFGGEQFF. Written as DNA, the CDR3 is TGTGCCAGCAGTTTACGTCCCTTTGGTGGTGAGCAGTTCTTC.

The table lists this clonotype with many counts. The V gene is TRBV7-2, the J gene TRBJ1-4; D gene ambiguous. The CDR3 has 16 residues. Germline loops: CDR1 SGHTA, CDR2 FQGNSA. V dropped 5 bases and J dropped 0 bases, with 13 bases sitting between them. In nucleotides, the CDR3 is TGTGCCAGCAGCCCAGAAGGGTGGGCAACTAATGAAAAACTGTTTTTT. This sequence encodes CASSPEGWATNEKLFF.

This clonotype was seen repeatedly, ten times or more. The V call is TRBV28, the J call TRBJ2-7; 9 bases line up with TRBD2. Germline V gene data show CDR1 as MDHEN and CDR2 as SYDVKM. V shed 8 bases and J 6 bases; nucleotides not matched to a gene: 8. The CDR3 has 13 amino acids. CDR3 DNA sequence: TGTGCCAGCTCTTGGGGCGGGAGGGCCGAGCAGTACTTC. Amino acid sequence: CASSWGGRAEQYF.

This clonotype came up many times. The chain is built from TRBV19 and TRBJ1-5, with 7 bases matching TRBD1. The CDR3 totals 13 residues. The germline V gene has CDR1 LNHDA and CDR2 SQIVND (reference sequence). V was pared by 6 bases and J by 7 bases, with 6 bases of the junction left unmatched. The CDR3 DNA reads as TGTGCCAGTAGCGAGACAGGGCTCCAGCCCCAGCATTTT. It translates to CASSETGLQPQHF. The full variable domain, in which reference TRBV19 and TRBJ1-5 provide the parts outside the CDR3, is DGGITQSPKYLFRKEGQNVTLSCEQNLNHDAMYWYRQDPGQGLRLIYYSQIVNDFQKGDIAEGYSVSREKKESFPLTVTSAQKNPTAFYLCASSETGLQPQHFGDGTRLSIL.

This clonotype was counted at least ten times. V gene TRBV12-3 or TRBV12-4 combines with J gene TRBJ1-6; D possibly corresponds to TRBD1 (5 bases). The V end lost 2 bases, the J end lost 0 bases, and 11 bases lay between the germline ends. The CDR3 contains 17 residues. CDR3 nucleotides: TGTGCCAGCAGTTTAACCCGACAGAGCTCCTATAATTCACCCCTCCACTTT. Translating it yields CASSLTRQSSYNSPLHF.

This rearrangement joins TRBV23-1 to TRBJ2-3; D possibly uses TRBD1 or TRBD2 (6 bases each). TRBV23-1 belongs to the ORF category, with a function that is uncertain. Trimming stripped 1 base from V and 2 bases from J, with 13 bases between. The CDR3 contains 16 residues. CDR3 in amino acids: CASSQWRDTYTDTQYF. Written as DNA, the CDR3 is TGCGCCAGCAGTCAATGGCGGGACACCTACACAGATACGCAGTATTTT.

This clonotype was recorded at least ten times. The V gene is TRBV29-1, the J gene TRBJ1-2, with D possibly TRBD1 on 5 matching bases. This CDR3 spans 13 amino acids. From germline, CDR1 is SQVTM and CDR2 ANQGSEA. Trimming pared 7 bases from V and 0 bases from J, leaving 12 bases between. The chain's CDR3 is CSAAGTSNYGYTF. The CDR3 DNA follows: TGCAGCGCCGCTGGGACGTCTAACTATGGCTACACCTTC.

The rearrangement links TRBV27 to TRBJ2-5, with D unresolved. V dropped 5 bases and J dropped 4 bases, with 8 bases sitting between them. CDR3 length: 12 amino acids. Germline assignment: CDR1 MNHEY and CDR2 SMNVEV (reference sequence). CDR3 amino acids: CASSGLGETQYF. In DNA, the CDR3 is TGTGCCAGCAGTGGGCTGGGAGAGACCCAGTACTTC.

As DNA, the CDR3 is TGTGCCACCAGCAGAGAGGGGAGCTCCTATAATTCACCCCTCCACTTT. Translating it yields CATSREGSSYNSPLHF. The rearrangement joins TRBV15 to TRBJ1-6, with D hard to call. Trimming took off 0 bases at V and 0 bases at J, with 6 bases between the two ends. The germline CDR1 and CDR2 sequences are LNHNV and YYDKDF (reference sequence). The CDR3 sequence is 16 residues long.

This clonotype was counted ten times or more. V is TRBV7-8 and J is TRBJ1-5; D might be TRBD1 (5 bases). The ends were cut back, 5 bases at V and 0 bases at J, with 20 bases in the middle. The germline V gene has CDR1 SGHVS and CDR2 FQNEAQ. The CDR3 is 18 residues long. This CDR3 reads CASSPLRGLPNSNQPQHF. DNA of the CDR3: TGTGCCAGCAGCCCCCTCCGGGGGTTGCCCAATAGCAATCAGCCCCAGCATTTT.

The CDR3 sequence: CSASHSYGYTF. The CDR3 DNA reads as TGCAGTGCTAGTCACAGCTATGGCTACACCTTC. The chain recombines TRBV20-1 with TRBJ1-2; D is unclear. V lost 3 bases, J lost 4 bases, and 6 bases lay in between. CDR1 and CDR2 from the germline V gene are DFQATT and SNEGSKA (reference sequence). The CDR3 is 11 residues long.

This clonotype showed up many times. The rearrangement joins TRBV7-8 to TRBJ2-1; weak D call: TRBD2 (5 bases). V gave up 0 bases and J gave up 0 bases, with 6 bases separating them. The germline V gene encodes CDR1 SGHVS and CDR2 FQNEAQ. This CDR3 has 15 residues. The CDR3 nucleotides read TGTGCCAGCAGCTTAGCGGGGAGCTCCTACAATGAGCAGTTCTTC. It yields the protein CASSLAGSSYNEQFF.

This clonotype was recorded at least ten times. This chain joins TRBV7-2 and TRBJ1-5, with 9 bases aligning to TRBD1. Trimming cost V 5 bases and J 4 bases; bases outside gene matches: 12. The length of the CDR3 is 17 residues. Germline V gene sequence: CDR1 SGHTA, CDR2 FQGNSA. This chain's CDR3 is CASSNYITGGENQPQHF. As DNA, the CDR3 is TGTGCCAGCAGCAACTATATAACAGGGGGCGAAAATCAGCCCCAGCATTTT.

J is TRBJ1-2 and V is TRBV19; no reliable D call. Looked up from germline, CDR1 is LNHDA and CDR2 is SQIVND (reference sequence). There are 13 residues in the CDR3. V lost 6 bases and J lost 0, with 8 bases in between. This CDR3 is CASRDPANYGYTF. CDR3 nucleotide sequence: TGTGCCAGTAGGGACCCAGCTAACTATGGCTACACCTTC.

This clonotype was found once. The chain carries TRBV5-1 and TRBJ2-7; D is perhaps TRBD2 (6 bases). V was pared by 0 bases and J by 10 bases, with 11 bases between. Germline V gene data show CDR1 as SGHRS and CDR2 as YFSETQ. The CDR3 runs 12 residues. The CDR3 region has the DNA TGCGCCAGCAGCTTGGGTAGCGGACTCCAGTACTTC. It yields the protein CASSLGSGLQYF.

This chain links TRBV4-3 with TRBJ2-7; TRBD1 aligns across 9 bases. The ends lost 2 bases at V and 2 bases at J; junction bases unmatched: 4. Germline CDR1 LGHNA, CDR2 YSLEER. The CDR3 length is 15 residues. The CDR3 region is CASSQNRDRAYEQYF. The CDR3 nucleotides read TGCGCCAGCAGCCAAAACCGGGACAGGGCCTACGAGCAGTACTTC.

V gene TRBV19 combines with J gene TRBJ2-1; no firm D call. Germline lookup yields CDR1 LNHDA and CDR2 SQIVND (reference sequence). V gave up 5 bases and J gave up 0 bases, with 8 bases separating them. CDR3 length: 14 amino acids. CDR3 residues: CASSQTSSYNEQFF. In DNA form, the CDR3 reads TGTGCCAGTAGTCAGACGAGCTCCTACAATGAGCAGTTCTTC.

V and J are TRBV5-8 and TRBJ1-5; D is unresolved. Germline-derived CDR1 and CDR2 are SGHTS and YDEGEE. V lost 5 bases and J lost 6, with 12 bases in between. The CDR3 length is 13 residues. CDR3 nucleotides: TGTGCCAGCAGAGAGGCTGGTTTTCAGCCCCAGCATTTT. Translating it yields CASREAGFQPQHF.